This is a list of T cell receptor beta chains from one sample in a study of shared clonotypes between healthy human individuals. Libraries were prepared by immunoSEQ multiplex PCR; TCRdb keeps only in-frame clonotypes and omits some of them. Counted here are about 2 million clones, approximately 94% occurring once; the ten biggest clones make up 1% to 1.3%. What was sequenced was naive CD8+ T cells sorted from blood. The receptor set was obtained from a young man in good health. CDR3s include the opening cysteine and the closing phenylalanine or tryptophan. The D gene is left open where the match is weak. Clone size is shown for a subset of rows, as once, few, many or a class of expanded clone.

d_gene,abundance,v_gene,j_gene,CDR3nt,CDR3aa
NA,NA,TRBV28,TRBJ2-7,TGTGCCAGCAGCTCACGGGACCCGGGCTACGAGCAGTACTTC,CASSSRDPGYEQYF
NA,NA,TRBV4-1,TRBJ2-7,TGCGCCAGCAGCCAAAGGACTACCTACGAGCAGTACTTC,CASSQRTTYEQYF
NA,NA,TRBV27,TRBJ1-2,TGTGCCAGCAGTTTTCGGCAGAACTATGGCTACACCTTC,CASSFRQNYGYTF
NA,NA,TRBV11-2,TRBJ2-3,TGTGCCAGCAGCTTAGATCCTGCAGGAGTCCGCACAGATACGCAGTATTTT,CASSLDPAGVRTDTQYF
NA,NA,TRBV6-1,TRBJ2-4,TGTGCCAGCAGTGAACGCCGGGGGACAGCAACCACTCAACTAGCCAAAAACATTCAGTACTTC,CASSERRGTATTQLAKNIQYF
TRBD1,few,TRBV6-5,TRBJ1-5,TGTGCCAGCAGTTCCGGGACAGGGGGCCAGCCCCAGCATTTT,CASSSGTGGQPQHF
NA,NA,TRBV10-3,TRBJ1-2,TGTGCCATCTGGGAGGCGGCGACCTATGGCTACACCTTC,CAIWEAATYGYTF
NA,once,TRBV4-2,TRBJ1-5,TGTGCCAGCAGCCAGAACCTCAATCAGCCCCAGCATTTT,CASSQNLNQPQHF
NA,NA,TRBV27,TRBJ2-5,TGTGCCAGCAGTTTATATCCGGGGACGGAGACCCAGTACTTC,CASSLYPGTETQYF
NA,NA,TRBV27,TRBJ2-7,TGTGCCAGCAGTTTCTCGGCGGGGGCCCTCTCCTACGAGCAGTACTTC,CASSFSAGALSYEQYF
TRBD1,once,TRBV7-2,TRBJ2-7,TGTGCCAGCAGCTCGGGGACAGGGGGCTTCTACGAGCAGTACTTC,CASSSGTGGFYEQYF
NA,NA,TRBV19,TRBJ1-4,TGTGCCAGTAGTATCGGGGGACCGGGACCGACTAATGAAAAACTGTTTTTT,CASSIGGPGPTNEKLFF
TRBD2,NA,TRBV9,TRBJ2-7,TGTGCCAGCAGCTCTCCCGGGACTAGCGGAACCTACGAGCAGTACTTC,CASSSPGTSGTYEQYF
NA,NA,TRBV21-1,TRBJ1-1,TGTGCCAGCAGCCATCGTACGGGACAGGGAGGCACTGAAGCTTTCTTT,CASSHRTGQGGTEAFF
NA,NA,TRBV5-1,TRBJ2-7,TGCGCCAGCAGCTCCCCGGGACTCTACGAGCAGTACTTC,CASSSPGLYEQYF
TRBD1,NA,TRBV7-9,TRBJ2-7,TGTGCCAGCAGCCATTCCCGGGACAGGGCCGACGAGCAGTACTTC,CASSHSRDRADEQYF
TRBD2,NA,TRBV19,TRBJ2-3,TGTGCCAGTAGTGAAGGGACTAGTCTCGCTGTAGATACGCAGTATTTT,CASSEGTSLAVDTQYF